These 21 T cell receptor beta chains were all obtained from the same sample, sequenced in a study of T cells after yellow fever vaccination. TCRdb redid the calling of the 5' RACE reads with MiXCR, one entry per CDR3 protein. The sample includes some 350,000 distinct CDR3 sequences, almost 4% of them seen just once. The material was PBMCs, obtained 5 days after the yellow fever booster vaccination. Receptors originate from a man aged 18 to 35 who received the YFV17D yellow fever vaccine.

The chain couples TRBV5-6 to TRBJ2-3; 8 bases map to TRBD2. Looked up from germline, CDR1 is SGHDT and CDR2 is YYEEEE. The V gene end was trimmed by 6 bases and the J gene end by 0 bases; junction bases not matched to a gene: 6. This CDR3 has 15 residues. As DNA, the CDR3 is TGTGCCAGCACCCTGAGCGGGGGAAGCACAGATACGCAGTATTTT. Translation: CASTLSGGSTDTQYF.

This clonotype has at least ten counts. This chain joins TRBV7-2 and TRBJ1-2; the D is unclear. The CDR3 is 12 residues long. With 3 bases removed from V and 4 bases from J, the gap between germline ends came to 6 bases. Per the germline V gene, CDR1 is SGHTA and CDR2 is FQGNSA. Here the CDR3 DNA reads TGTGCCAGCAGCTTGGCGGGCTATGGCTACACCTTC. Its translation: CASSLAGYGYTF. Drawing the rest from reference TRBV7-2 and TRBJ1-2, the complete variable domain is GAGVSQSPSNKVTEKGKDVELRCDPISGHTALYWYRQSLGQGLEFLIYFQGNSAPDKSGLPSDRFSAERTGGSVSTLTIQRTQQEDSAVYLCASSLAGYGYTFGSGTRLTVV.

DNA of the CDR3: TGTGCCAGCAGTCGCCCGGGGCCGGGGGAGCTGTTTTTT. Translating gives CASSRPGPGELFF. The V call is TRBV5-4, the J call TRBJ2-2; D is tentatively TRBD1 or TRBD2 (5 bases each). The germline gives CDR1 SGHNT, CDR2 YYREEE (reference sequence). The CDR3 consists of 13 residues. Trimming stripped 5 bases from V and 8 bases from J, with 13 bases between.

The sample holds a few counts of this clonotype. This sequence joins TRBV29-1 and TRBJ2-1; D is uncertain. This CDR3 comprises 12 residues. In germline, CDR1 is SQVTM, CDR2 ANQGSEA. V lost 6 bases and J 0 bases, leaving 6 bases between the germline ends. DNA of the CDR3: TGCAGCGTGACTGACTCCTACAATGAGCAGTTCTTC. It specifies CSVTDSYNEQFF.

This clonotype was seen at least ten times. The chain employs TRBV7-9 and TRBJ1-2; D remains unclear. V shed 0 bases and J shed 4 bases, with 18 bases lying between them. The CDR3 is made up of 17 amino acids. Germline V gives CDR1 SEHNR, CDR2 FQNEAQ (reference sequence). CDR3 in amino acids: CASSLARNSGFLYGYTF. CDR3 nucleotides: TGTGCCAGCAGCTTAGCCCGGAACTCCGGTTTCCTCTATGGCTACACCTTC.

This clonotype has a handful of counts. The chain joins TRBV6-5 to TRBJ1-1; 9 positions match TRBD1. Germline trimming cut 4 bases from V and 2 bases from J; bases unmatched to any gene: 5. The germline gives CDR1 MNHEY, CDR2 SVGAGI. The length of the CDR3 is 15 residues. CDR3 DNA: TGTGCCAGCAGTTCGACAGGGGGTAGAAACACTGAAGCTTTCTTT. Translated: CASSSTGGRNTEAFF.

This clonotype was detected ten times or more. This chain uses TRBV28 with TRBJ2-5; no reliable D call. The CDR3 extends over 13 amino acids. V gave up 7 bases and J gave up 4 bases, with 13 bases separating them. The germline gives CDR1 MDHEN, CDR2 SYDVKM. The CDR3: CASNFQARETQYF. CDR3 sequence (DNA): TGTGCCAGCAACTTCCAAGCCCGAGAGACCCAGTACTTC.

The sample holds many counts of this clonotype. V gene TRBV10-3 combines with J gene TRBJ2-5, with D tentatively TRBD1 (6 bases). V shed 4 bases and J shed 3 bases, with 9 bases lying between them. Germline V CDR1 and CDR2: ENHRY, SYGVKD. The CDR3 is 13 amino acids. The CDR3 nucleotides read TGTGCCATCAGTGCGGCAGGGGAAGAGACCCAGTACTTC. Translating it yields CAISAAGEETQYF.

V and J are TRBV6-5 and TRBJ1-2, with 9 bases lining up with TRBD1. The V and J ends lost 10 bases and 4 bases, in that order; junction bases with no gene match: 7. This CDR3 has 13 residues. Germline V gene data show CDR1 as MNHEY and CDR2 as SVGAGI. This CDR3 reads CATGTGFAYGYTF. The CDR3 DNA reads TGTGCCACCGGGACAGGGTTCGCCTATGGCTACACCTTC.

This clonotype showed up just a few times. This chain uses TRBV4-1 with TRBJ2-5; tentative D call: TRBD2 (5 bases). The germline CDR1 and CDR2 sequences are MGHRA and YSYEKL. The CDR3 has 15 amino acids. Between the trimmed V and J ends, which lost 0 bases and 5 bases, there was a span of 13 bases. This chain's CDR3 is CASSQDEGPGETQYF. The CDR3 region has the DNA TGCGCCAGCAGCCAAGATGAGGGCCCCGGGGAGACCCAGTACTTC.

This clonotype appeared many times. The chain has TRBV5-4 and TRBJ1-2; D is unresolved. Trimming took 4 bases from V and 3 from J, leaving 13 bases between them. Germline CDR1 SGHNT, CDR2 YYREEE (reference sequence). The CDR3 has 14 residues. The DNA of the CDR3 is TGTGCCAGCAGCGGGCCCCCTGCTTACTATGGCTACACCTTC. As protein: CASSGPPAYYGYTF.

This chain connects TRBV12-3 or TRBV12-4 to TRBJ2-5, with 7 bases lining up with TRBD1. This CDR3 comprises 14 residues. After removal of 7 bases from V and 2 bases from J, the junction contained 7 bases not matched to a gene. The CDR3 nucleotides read TGTGCCAGCACCCGGGACAGCGTACAAGAGACCCAGTACTTC. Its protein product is CASTRDSVQETQYF.

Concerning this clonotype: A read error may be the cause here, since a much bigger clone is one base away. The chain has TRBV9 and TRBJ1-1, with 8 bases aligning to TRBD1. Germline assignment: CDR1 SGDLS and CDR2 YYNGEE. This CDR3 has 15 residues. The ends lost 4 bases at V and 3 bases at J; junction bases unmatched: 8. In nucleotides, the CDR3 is TGTGCCAGCAGCCCCGGACAGGGCTGGGACACTGAAGCTTTCTTT. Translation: CASSPGQGWDTEAFF.

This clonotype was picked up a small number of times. This chain's CDR3 is CTGDEQFF. The DNA for the CDR3 is TGCACCGGCGATGAGCAGTTCTTC. The chain has TRBV29-1 and TRBJ2-1; no clear D. The length of the CDR3 is 8 residues. Germline CDR1 and CDR2: SQVTM and ANQGSEA.

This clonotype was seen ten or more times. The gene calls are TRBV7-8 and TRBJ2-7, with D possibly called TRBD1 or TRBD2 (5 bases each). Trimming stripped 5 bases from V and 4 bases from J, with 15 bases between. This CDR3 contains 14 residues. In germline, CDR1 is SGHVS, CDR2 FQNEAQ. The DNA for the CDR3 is TGTGCCAGCAGCCCTACGGGACCCCCGTACGAGCAGTACTTC. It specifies CASSPTGPPYEQYF.

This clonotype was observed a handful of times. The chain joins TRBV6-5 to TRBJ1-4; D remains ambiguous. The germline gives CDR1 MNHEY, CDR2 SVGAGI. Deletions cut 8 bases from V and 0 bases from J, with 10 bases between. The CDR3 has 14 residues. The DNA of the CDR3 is TGTGCCAGCCGTTCAGAAACAACTAATGAAAAACTGTTTTTT. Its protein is CASRSETTNEKLFF.

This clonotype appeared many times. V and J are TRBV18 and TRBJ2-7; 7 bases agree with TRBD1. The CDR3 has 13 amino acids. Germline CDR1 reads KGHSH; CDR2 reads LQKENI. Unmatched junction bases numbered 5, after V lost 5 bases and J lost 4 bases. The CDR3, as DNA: TGTGCCAGCTCAAAAGACAGGGTTTACGAGCAGTACTTC. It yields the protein CASSKDRVYEQYF.

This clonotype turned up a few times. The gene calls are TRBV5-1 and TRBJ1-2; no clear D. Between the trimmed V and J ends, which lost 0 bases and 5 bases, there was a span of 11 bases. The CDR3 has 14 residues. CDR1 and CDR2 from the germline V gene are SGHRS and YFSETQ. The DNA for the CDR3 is TGCGCCAGCAGCTTGGAACCGGCAGATTATGGCTACACCTTC. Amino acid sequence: CASSLEPADYGYTF.

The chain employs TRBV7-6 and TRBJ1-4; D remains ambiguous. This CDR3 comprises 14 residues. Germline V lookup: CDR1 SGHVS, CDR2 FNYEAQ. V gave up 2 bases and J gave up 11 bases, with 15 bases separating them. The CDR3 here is CASSLRLRSGKLFF. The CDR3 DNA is TGTGCCAGCAGCTTACGTCTACGTTCGGGCAAACTGTTTTTT.

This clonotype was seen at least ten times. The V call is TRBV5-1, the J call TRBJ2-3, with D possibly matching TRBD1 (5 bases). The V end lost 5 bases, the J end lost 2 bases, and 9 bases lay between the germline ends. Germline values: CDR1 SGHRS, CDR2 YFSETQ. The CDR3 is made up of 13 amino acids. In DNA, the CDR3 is TGCGCCAGCAGGGTTGGACACACAGATACGCAGTATTTT. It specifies CASRVGHTDTQYF.

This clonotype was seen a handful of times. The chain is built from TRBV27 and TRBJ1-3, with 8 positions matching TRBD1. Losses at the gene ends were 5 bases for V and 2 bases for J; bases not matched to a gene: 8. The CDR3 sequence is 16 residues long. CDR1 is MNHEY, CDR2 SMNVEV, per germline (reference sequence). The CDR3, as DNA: TGTGCCAGCAGTCTTACAGGGGGAAATACTGGAAACACCATATATTTT. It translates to CASSLTGGNTGNTIYF.